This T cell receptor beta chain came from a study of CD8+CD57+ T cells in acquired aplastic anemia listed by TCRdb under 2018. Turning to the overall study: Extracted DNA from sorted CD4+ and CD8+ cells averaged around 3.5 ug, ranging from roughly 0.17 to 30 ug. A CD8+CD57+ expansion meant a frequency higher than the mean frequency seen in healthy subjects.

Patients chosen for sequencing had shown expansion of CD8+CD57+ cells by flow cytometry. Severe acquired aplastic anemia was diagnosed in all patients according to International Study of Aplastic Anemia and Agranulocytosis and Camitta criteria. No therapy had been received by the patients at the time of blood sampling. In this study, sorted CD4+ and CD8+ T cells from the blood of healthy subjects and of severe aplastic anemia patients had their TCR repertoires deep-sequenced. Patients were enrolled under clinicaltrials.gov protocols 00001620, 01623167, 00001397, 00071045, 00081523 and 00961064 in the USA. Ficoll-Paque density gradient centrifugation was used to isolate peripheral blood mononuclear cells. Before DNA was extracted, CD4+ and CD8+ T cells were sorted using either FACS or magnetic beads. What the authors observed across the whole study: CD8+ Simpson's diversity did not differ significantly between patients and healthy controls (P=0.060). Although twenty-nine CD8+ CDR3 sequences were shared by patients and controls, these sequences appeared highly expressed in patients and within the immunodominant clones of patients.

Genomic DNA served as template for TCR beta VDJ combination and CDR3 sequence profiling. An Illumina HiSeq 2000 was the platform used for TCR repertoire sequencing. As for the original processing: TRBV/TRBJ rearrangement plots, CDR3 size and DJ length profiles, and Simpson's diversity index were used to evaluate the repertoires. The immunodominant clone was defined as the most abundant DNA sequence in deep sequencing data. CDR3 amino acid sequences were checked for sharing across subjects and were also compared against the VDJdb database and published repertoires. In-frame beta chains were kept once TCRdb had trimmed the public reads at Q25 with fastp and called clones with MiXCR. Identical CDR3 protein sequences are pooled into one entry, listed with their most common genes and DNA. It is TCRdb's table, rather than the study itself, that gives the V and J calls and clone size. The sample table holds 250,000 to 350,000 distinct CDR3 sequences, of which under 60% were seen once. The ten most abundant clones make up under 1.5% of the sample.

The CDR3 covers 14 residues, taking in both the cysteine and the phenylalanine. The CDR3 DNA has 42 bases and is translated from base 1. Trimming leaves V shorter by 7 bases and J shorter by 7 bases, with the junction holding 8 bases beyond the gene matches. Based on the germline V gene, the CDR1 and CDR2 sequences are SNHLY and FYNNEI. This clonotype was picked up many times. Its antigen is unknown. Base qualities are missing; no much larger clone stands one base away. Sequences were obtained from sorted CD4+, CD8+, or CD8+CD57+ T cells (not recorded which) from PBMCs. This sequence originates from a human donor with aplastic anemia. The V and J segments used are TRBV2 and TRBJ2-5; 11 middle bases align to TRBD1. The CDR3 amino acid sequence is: CASIGQGAVGTQYF. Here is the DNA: TGTGCCAGCATTGGACAGGGGGCCGTGGGGACCCAGTACTTC.